This T cell receptor beta chain stems from a study of CD8+CD57+ T cells in acquired aplastic anemia. At the level of the study: Each DNA sample taken from sorted CD4+ and CD8+ cells came to 3 to 4 ug on average.

The CDR3 is 13 residues long. Germline loops: CDR1 LNHNV, CDR2 YYDKDF (reference sequence). Trimming removed 5 bases at V and 6 bases at J, with 13 bases between. Points on this clonotype: Its antigen is currently unknown.

Overall study results and limits: Patients and controls shared some 29 CD8+ CDR3 sequences, which appeared highly expressed in patients and within their immunodominant clones.

Sequencing was done on patients that had shown CD8+CD57+ cell expansion by flow cytometry. The enrolled patients all had severe acquired aplastic anemia. TCR beta VDJ and CDR3 were profiled, and genomic DNA was the template. Using its own MiXCR run on the reads, TCRdb lists one record per CDR3 protein. The table has 250,000 or so distinct CDR3 sequences, 47% seen once. Sequencing was done on a sample of sorted CD4+, CD8+, or CD8+CD57+ T cells (not recorded which) from PBMCs. The J gene is TRBJ1-1, the V gene TRBV15; D possibly corresponds to TRBD1 (6 bases). This receptor was obtained from a human donor with aplastic anemia. CDR3 amino acids: CATSGTGWSEAFF. The CDR3 DNA reads as TGTGCCACCAGCGGAACAGGGTGGTCTGAAGCTTTCTTT. The variable domain in full, completed from reference TRBV15 and TRBJ1-1, reads DAMVIQNPRYQVTQFGKPVTLSCSQTLNHNVMYWYQQKSSQAPKLLFHYYDKDFNNEADTPDNFQSRRPNTSFCFLDIRSPGLGDTAMYLCATSGTGWSEAFFGQGTRLTVV.